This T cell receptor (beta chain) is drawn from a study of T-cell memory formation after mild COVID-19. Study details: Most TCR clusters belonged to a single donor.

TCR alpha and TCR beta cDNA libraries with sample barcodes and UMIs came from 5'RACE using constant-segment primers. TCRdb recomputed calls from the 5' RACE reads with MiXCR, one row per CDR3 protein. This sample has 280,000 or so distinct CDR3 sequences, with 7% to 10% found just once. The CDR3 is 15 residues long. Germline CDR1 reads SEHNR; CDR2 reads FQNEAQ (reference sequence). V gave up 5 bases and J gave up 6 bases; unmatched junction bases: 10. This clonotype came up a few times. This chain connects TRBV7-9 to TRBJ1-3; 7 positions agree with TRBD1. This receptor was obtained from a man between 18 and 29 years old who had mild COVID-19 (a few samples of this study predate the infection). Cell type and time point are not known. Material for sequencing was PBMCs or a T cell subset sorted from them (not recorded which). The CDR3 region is CASSRADRRKNTIYF. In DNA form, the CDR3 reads TGTGCCAGCAGCCGAGCGGACAGGAGGAAAAACACCATATATTTT.